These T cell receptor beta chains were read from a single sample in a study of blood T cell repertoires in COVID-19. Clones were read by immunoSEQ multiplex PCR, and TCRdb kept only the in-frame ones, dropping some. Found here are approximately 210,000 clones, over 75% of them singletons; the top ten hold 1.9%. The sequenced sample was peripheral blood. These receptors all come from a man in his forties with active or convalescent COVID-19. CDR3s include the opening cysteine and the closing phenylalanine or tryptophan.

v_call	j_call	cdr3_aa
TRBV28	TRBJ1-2	CASSPLTGVIYGYTF
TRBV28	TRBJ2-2	CASSPNRETHAGELFF
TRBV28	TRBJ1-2	CASSLLPPGGDGYTF
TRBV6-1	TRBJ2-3	CASSDPRTSGGPDTQYF
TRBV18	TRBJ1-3	CASSLRNGLQGNTIYF
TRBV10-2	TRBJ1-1	CASSAREGNTEAFF
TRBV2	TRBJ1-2	CASSESRGTTYGYTF
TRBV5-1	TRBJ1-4	CASSPDGTGWDEKLFF
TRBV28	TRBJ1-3	CASSLRQGAGGNTIYF
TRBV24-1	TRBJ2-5	CATSLAGRETQYF
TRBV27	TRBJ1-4	CASSKWTGTNEKLFF
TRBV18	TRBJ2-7	CASSPKRDKDYEQYF
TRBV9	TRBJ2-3	CASSLPGTDTQYF
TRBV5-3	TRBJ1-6	CARSLRLAPSGASPLHF
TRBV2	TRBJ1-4	CASRREGATNEKLFF
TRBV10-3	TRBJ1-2	CAISAATGTNYGYTF
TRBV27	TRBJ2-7	CASSLGPSGSYEQYF
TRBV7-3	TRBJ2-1	CASSPSASLSYNEQFF
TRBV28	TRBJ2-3	CASSFRGLAGMATDTQYF
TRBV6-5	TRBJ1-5	CASRGSTGAPQPQHF
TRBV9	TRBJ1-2	CASSVGLGEPYGYTF
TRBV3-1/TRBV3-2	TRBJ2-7	CASSQDRRGSEQYF
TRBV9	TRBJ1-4	CASSVAGTGNEKLFF
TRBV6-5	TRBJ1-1	CASSSRDRGNTEAFF
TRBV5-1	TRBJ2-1	CASSLDTRRTQGAGEQFF
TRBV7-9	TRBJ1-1	CASSRGAGGMNTEAFF
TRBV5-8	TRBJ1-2	CASSASYPTAASGYTF
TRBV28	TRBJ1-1	CASRLQGYTEAFF
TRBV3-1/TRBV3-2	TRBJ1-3	CASSPGYRDTIYF
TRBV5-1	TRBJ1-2	CASSLSPAGEGYGYTF